The clone carrying this T cell receptor beta chain has more than one count but fewer than ten. Antigen: not known. The data belong to a study of blood T cells in healthy people across ages. Through a sample-barcoded 5' primer and a J-beta primer mix, a second PCR was run for about 7 to 12 cycles. TCRdb fed the 5' RACE reads into MiXCR, producing one record per CDR3 protein. The data show approximately 770,000 distinct CDR3 sequences, more than 45% seen once. Germline-derived CDR1 and CDR2 are DFQATT and SNEGSKA (reference sequence). Between the trimmed V and J ends, which lost 7 bases and 5 bases, there was a span of 15 bases. The CDR3 is 12 residues long. Study findings and constraints: With naive T cell percentage, TCR beta diversity showed a strong correlation.

Source material: blood. V usage is TRBV20-1 and J usage is TRBJ2-7; a weak D match, TRBD1 (6 bases). The source of this sequence is a man aged 30-40 years in good health. The CDR3 region is CSGSQGPHEQYF. The DNA of the CDR3 is TGCAGTGGATCACAGGGTCCCCACGAGCAGTACTTC.